These T cell receptor beta chains were read from a single sample in a study of shared clonotypes between healthy human individuals. Generated by immunoSEQ multiplex PCR, the TCRdb table keeps only in-frame clones and is missing some. The sample has a few million clones; approximately 93% are singletons. Sequenced: naive CD4+ T cells from PBMCs. These receptors came from a man aged 18 to 35 in good health. Some clones in this sample may be carry-over from other donors' samples. The CDR3 runs from the conserved cysteine through the conserved F or W. The D gene is left open where the match is weak. Clone size is given for some rows only: seen once, a few or many times, or a class if the clone is expanded.

D gene,V gene,J gene,clone size,CDR3 DNA,CDR3 protein
.,TRBV7-6,TRBJ2-3,.,TGTGCCAGCAGCTTAGCGGTGGGGCCTGTAGATACGCAGTATTTT,CASSLAVGPVDTQYF
TRBD1,TRBV4-1,TRBJ1-4,.,TGCGCCAGCAGCCAAGTGGGACAGCGAGCAACTAATGAAAAACTGTTTTTT,CASSQVGQRATNEKLFF
TRBD2,TRBV7-2,TRBJ2-2,once,TGTGCCAGCAGCTTATTTAGCGGGAGGGGCACCGGGGAGCTGTTTTTT,CASSLFSGRGTGELFF
TRBD2,TRBV9,TRBJ2-1,.,TGTGCCAGCAGCGACCCCAGGTGGCGGGAGACCCACAATGAGCAGTTCTTC,CASSDPRWRETHNEQFF
TRBD1,TRBV5-1,TRBJ2-1,.,TGCGCCAGCGCCTTTGACAGGGCGATTTACAATGAGCAGTTCTTC,CASAFDRAIYNEQFF
TRBD1,TRBV5-1,TRBJ1-2,.,TGCGCCAGCAGCTTGTTGGGACAGGCTCATGGCTACACCTTC,CASSLLGQAHGYTF
.,TRBV6-1,TRBJ2-6,.,TGTGCCAGCACAGAGGGGAGCTCTGGGGCCAACGTCCTGACTTTC,CASTEGSSGANVLTF
TRBD1,TRBV7-9,TRBJ2-1,.,TGTGCCAGCGGACAGGGGGCCCACAATGAGCAGTTCTTC,CASGQGAHNEQFF
.,TRBV5-1,TRBJ1-3,.,TGCGCCAGTCCGCAGGGTGTCTCTGGAAACACCATATATTTT,CASPQGVSGNTIYF
TRBD1,TRBV9,TRBJ2-5,.,TGTGCCAGCAGCGTAGACCGTCCGGTACAGGGGGCGCGAGAGACCCAGTACTTC,CASSVDRPVQGARETQYF
.,TRBV28,TRBJ2-7,.,TGTGCCAGCAGTTCCCCCCGCGAGCAGTACTTC,CASSSPREQYF
.,TRBV28,TRBJ1-5,.,TGTGCCAGCCGGGACGCCAATCAGCCCCAGCATTTT,CASRDANQPQHF
TRBD1,TRBV2,TRBJ2-2,few,TGTGCCAGCAGTGGGACAGGCACCGGGGAGCTGTTTTTT,CASSGTGTGELFF
TRBD1,TRBV6-5,TRBJ2-7,once,TGTGCCAGCAGTTACTCCGGACAGGGGATCTACGAGCAGTACTTC,CASSYSGQGIYEQYF